This T cell receptor beta chain was captured by sequencing in a study of regulatory T cells in long-lasting Graves disease. Researchers made TCR beta libraries by using iRepertoire HTBI primers and running Arm-PCR on CDR3 regions. TCRdb analysed the multiplex PCR reads with MiXCR anew, one entry per CDR3 protein. The table lists about 460,000 distinct CDR3 sequences, 11% to 15% of them singletons. Germline trimming cut 5 bases from V and 1 base from J; bases unmatched to any gene: 11. Germline V gene sequence: CDR1 SGHAT, CDR2 FQNNGV. The CDR3 runs to 19 residues. Time point in this sample: newly diagnosed GD, antithyroid drugs for less than 3 months. RNA isolated from PBMCs was used to make the TCR library. The sample holds many counts of this clonotype. The same sample was also studied in work on T cells in Graves' hyperthyroidism and ophthalmopathy. From that study: In the first-round RT-PCR of the TCR CDR3, the HTBI primer set was used.

The chain joins TRBV11-2 to TRBJ2-3; 14 nucleotides agree with TRBD2. The specimen comprised peripheral blood mononuclear cells (PBMCs), sampled at new diagnosis, from a patient treated with antithyroid drugs. The source of this sequence is a woman aged 45-65 years with Graves disease. The CDR3 sequence is CASSLGLAGGGSGTDTQYF. CDR3 in DNA: TGTGCCAGCAGCCTCGGACTAGCGGGAGGAGGGTCTGGCACAGATACGCAGTATTTT.